A single sample is the source of the 19 T cell receptor beta chains below, sequenced in a study of identifying expanded T cells in peripheral blood. Sequenced by immunoSEQ multiplex PCR; TCRdb stores in-frame clones only, minus some. The repertoire holds around 100,000 clones, with roughly 87% as singletons. The sequenced material came from blood. All receptors derive from a person aged 18-70 years in good health.

The rearrangement links TRBV7-9 to TRBJ2-2; 9 positions match TRBD2. CDR3 length: 17 amino acids. V shed 5 bases and J 0 bases; nucleotides not matched to a gene: 7. Germline assignment: CDR1 SEHNR and CDR2 FQNEAQ (reference sequence). This CDR3 is CASSPRLAGSNTGELFF. CDR3 coding DNA: TGTGCCAGCAGCCCGCGGCTAGCGGGGTCGAACACCGGGGAGCTGTTTTTT.

CDR3 DNA: TGTGCCAGTAGTATCGGGGGACCACACACCGGGGAGCTGTTTTTT. Translated, it gives CASSIGGPHTGELFF. The chain employs TRBV19 and TRBJ2-2; perhaps TRBD2 as D (6 bases). The germline V and J ends were trimmed by 3 bases and 3 bases, with 11 bases remaining between them. The CDR3 runs 15 residues. Germline V gene lookup returns CDR1 LNHDA and CDR2 SQIVND (reference sequence).

The V gene is TRBV29-1, the J gene TRBJ1-2; 7 nucleotides agree with TRBD1. In germline, CDR1 is SQVTM, CDR2 ANQGSEA. The J segment lost 4 bases and the V segment lost 4 bases, leaving 6 bases of the junction unmatched. The length of the CDR3 is 13 residues. CDR3 amino acids: CSVADRTSYGYTF. CDR3 in DNA: TGCAGCGTTGCGGACAGGACAAGCTATGGCTACACCTTC.

This clone appeared a single time. The chain uses TRBV18 and TRBJ1-1; no definite D call. Trimming removed 4 bases at V and 0 bases at J, with 6 bases between. Germline CDR1 reads KGHSH; CDR2 reads LQKENI. The CDR3 covers 13 residues. CDR3 nucleotide sequence: TGTGCCAGCTCACTATGGGTGAACACTGAAGCTTTCTTT. Translating it yields CASSLWVNTEAFF. The variable domain in full, with the rest retrieved from reference TRBV18 and TRBJ1-1, is NAGVMQNPRHLVRRRGQEARLRCSPMKGHSHVYWYRQLPEEGLKFMVYLQKENIIDESGMPKERFSAEFPKEGPSILRIQQVVRGDSAAYFCASSLWVNTEAFFGQGTRLTVV.

This clone was recorded once. The gene calls are TRBV4-3 and TRBJ1-6, with D hard to call. The ends were cut back, 0 bases at V and 5 bases at J, with 11 bases in the middle. Germline loops: CDR1 LGHNA, CDR2 YSLEER. The CDR3 contains 16 residues. The CDR3 DNA is TGCGCCAGCAGCCAAGAGTCGTCAGGAGATAATTCACCCCTCCACTTT. Residues: CASSQESSGDNSPLHF.

This sequence joins TRBV7-9 and TRBJ1-2; weak D call: TRBD1 (5 bases). This CDR3 is built from 14 residues. The V gene's germline CDR1 is SEHNR and CDR2 FQNEAQ (reference sequence). Trimming cost V 7 bases and J 7 bases, with 19 bases left between them. The CDR3 here is CASTTSGGRFGYTF. The CDR3 DNA reads as TGTGCCAGCACAACAAGCGGGGGACGGTTTGGCTACACCTTC.

The chain combines TRBV18 with TRBJ2-1; D is unresolved. With 2 bases removed from V and 6 bases from J, the gap between germline ends came to 11 bases. Germline assignment: CDR1 KGHSH and CDR2 LQKENI. This CDR3 spans 14 amino acids. This CDR3 is CASSPSPAGNEQFF. In DNA, the CDR3 is TGTGCCAGCTCACCAAGTCCAGCTGGCAATGAGCAGTTCTTC.

The rearrangement uses TRBV19 and TRBJ1-1, with D maybe TRBD1 (6 bases). The CDR3 extends over 16 amino acids. Trimming removed 2 bases at V and 1 base at J, with 14 bases between. The V gene's germline CDR1 is LNHDA and CDR2 SQIVND (reference sequence). Here the CDR3 reads CASSIYPGQANTEAFF. The DNA of the CDR3 is TGTGCCAGTAGTATATACCCGGGACAAGCGAACACTGAAGCTTTCTTT. The entire variable domain, with the rest obtained from reference TRBV19 and TRBJ1-1, is as follows: DGGITQSPKYLFRKEGQNVTLSCEQNLNHDAMYWYRQDPGQGLRLIYYSQIVNDFQKGDIAEGYSVSREKKESFPLTVTSAQKNPTAFYLCASSIYPGQANTEAFFGQGTRLTVV.

This clone has a handful of counts. This rearrangement joins TRBV7-9 to TRBJ1-6, with TRBD1 matching over 7 bases. CDR1 is SEHNR and CDR2 is FQNEAQ in the germline V gene (reference sequence). This CDR3 region has 18 residues. The ends lost 2 bases at V and 0 bases at J; junction bases unmatched: 7. The CDR3 DNA reads as TGTGCCAGCAGCTTACCTCCGGGACAGAGCTCCTATAATTCACCCCTCCACTTT. Protein: CASSLPPGQSSYNSPLHF. Based on the CDR3 plus reference TRBV7-9 and TRBJ1-6, the full variable domain is DTGVSQNPRHKITKRGQNVTFRCDPISEHNRLYWYRQTLGQGPEFLTYFQNEAQLEKSRLLSDRFSAERPKGSFSTLEIQRTEQGDSAMYLCASSLPPGQSSYNSPLHFGNGTRLTVT.

The chain couples TRBV13 to TRBJ1-4; D is unresolved. V lost 1 base, J lost 4 bases, and 16 bases lay in between. This CDR3 contains 17 residues. The germline gives CDR1 PRHDT, CDR2 FYEKMQ (reference sequence). This chain's CDR3 is CASSLAQVEADNEKLFF. In nucleotides, the CDR3 is TGTGCCAGCAGCTTAGCTCAAGTAGAGGCGGATAATGAAAAACTGTTTTTT.

The genes are TRBV5-4 and TRBJ2-5; the D gene is possibly TRBD1 (7 bases). The V gene's germline CDR1 is SGHNT and CDR2 YYREEE (reference sequence). This CDR3 has 14 residues. V lost 1 base to trimming and J lost 5 bases, with 12 bases between them. The CDR3 sequence is CASSLQGGVETQYF. CDR3 bases: TGTGCCAGCAGCTTGCAGGGGGGCGTGGAGACCCAGTACTTC. The full variable domain, in which reference TRBV5-4 and TRBJ2-5 provide the parts outside the CDR3, is ETGVTQSPTHLIKTRGQQVTLRCSSQSGHNTVSWYQQALGQGPQFIFQYYREEENGRGNFPPRFSGLQFPNYSSELNVNALELDDSALYLCASSLQGGVETQYFGPGTRLLVL.

The chain combines TRBV9 with TRBJ1-1; TRBD1 might be the D (5 bases). The CDR3 contains 13 residues. Looked up from germline, CDR1 is SGDLS and CDR2 is YYNGEE. The V end was cut by 0 bases, the J end by 9 bases, with 12 bases between. Written as DNA, the CDR3 is TGTGCCAGCAGCGTAGTGGGGGAGATGCAAGCTTTCTTT. Translating it yields CASSVVGEMQAFF.

The chain links TRBV28 to TRBJ2-5, with D perhaps matching TRBD2 (5 bases). Trimming removed 3 bases from V and 0 bases from J, with 11 bases in between. Looked up from germline, CDR1 is MDHEN and CDR2 is SYDVKM. There are 15 residues in the CDR3. This CDR3 is CASSFGNKNQETQYF. The CDR3 DNA reads as TGTGCCAGCAGTTTCGGGAATAAAAACCAAGAGACCCAGTACTTC.

The chain carries TRBV28 and TRBJ1-1; tentatively, D is TRBD1 (6 bases). This CDR3 is 12 amino acids long. CDR1 and CDR2 (germline): MDHEN, SYDVKM. V was shortened by 6 bases and J by 5 bases, with 10 bases between the two germline ends. The CDR3 loop reads CASSQGRTEAFF. The CDR3 DNA reads TGTGCCAGCAGCCAGGGGAGGACTGAAGCTTTCTTT.

V usage is TRBV30 and J usage is TRBJ1-1; TRBD1 is a possible D gene (6 bases). Per the germline V gene, CDR1 is GTSNPN and CDR2 is SVGIG (reference sequence). The CDR3 contains 17 residues. V was pared by 3 bases and J by 0 bases, with 20 bases between. Here the CDR3 reads CAWRRLLRGRMNTEAFF. CDR3 bases: TGTGCCTGGAGGCGACTCCTCAGGGGCAGGATGAACACTGAAGCTTTCTTT.

The gene calls are TRBV6-5 and TRBJ2-7; 7 nucleotides line up with TRBD1. J gave up 5 bases and V 6 bases, and 10 bases lay outside the gene matches. The CDR3 consists of 14 residues. Germline V gene lookup returns CDR1 MNHEY and CDR2 SVGAGI. CDR3 sequence (DNA): TGTGCCAGCAGAACATCGACAGGGTCGAACGAGCAGTACTTC. It codes for CASRTSTGSNEQYF.

The chain employs TRBV30 and TRBJ1-6; TRBD1 matches 7 bases. J lost 6 bases, V lost 4 bases, and 0 bases had no gene match. The CDR3 has 12 residues. The germline CDR1 and CDR2 sequences are GTSNPN and SVGIG (reference sequence). CDR3 in amino acids: CAWNRGNSPLHF. The CDR3 DNA is TGTGCCTGGAACAGGGGTAATTCACCCCTCCACTTT.

This chain links TRBV6-5 with TRBJ2-7, with 7 positions matching TRBD2. The CDR3 has 13 amino acids. Per the germline V gene, CDR1 is MNHEY and CDR2 is SVGAGI. Trimming took 6 bases from V and 3 from J; bases not matched to a gene: 5. CDR3 sequence reads: CASRGGTGYEQYF. CDR3 DNA: TGTGCCAGCAGGGGGGGGACGGGCTACGAGCAGTACTTC.

This clone came up once. The chain combines TRBV13 with TRBJ2-7, with D maybe TRBD2 (6 bases). The germline CDR1 and CDR2 sequences are PRHDT and FYEKMQ (reference sequence). The CDR3 has 17 amino acids. The V gene lost 0 bases and the J gene lost 7 bases, with 22 bases spanning the gap. Here the CDR3 DNA reads TGTGCCAGCAGCTTAGGGGGGGGACCCACATCCTACGTAGAGCAGTACTTC. Translation: CASSLGGGPTSYVEQYF.